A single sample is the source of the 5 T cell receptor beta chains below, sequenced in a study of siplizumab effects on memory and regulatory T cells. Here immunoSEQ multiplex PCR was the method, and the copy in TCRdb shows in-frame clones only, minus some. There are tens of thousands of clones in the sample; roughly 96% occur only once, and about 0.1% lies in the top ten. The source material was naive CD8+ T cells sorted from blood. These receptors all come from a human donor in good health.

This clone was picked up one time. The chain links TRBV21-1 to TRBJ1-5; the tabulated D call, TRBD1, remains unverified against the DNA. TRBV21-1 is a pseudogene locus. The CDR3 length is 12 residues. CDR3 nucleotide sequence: TGTGCCAGACAGGGAAAGAATCAGCCCCAGCATTTT. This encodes CARQGKNQPQHF.

The CDR3: CASSLPAGGKNTGELFF. The CDR3 nucleotides read TGTGCCAGCAGCTTGCCAGCGGGGGGAAAGAACACCGGGGAGCTGTTTTTT. The chain joins TRBV5-6 to TRBJ2-2; 9 nucleotides agree with TRBD2. V trimming: 1 base; J trimming: 1 base; junction bases outside the gene matches: 5. The CDR3 sequence is 17 residues long. Germline V gene data show CDR1 as SGHDT and CDR2 as YYEEEE.

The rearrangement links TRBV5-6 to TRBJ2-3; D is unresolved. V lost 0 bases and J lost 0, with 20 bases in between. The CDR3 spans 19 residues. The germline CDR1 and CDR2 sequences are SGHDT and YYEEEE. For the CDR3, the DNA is TGTGCCAGCAGCTTGGCTGTCGGAGCGACCCTAGGGAGCACAGATACGCAGTATTTT. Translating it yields CASSLAVGATLGSTDTQYF.

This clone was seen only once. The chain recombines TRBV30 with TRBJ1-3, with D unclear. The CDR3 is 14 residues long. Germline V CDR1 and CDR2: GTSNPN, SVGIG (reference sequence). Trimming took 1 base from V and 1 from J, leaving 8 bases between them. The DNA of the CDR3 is TGTGCCTGGAGTGAAATCATTTCTGGAAACACCATATATTTT. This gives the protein CAWSEIISGNTIYF.

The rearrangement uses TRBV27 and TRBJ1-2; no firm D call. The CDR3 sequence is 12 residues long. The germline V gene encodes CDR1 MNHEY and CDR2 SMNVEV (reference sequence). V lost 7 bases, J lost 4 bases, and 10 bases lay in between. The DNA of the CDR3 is TGTGCCAGCAAGGAGGTGGGCTATGGCTACACCTTC. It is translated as CASKEVGYGYTF.